This T cell receptor beta chain was sequenced in a study of T cells in localized non-small cell lung cancer (dated by TCRdb to 2020 to 2022). With regard to the full study: The study analyzed T cell repertoires of around 250 early-stage NSCLC patients, comparing tumors and uninvolved tumor-adjacent lungs. All 240 or so NSCLC patients in the cohort were treatment-naive and had localized lung tumors that were resected. A mean age of around 66 years was recorded for the NSCLC patients, of whom under 150 were male and more than 95 were female. Findings and caveats that apply to the study as a whole: Longer overall survival was associated with higher T cell density in blood, whereas shorter survival was associated with higher clonality in adjacent lung. Because the study design was exploratory, TCR variables were selected using unadjusted p-values without false-discovery rate correction. Because multi-region sequencing of the tumors was not done, intratumor heterogeneity could not be ruled out. A median of around 50 of the top 100 tumor clones turned up in the paired uninvolved adjacent lung, and 25 to 35 of those clones also ranked among the top 100 of that same adjacent lung. Uninvolved tumor-adjacent lung showed the highest T cell clonality, higher than tumor, which suggests more focused antigenic responses in the uninvolved tumor-adjacent lung.

TCR beta CDR3 regions were sequenced from DNA using the immunoSEQ Assay. The source study handled its data this way. To compute T cell density, TCR beta template counts were normalized to usable DNA, which was estimated by amplifying housekeeping genes. Richness was estimated using the preseqR package, with extrapolation to 400,000 templates for PBMC samples and to 120,000 templates for tissue samples. Clonality was taken to be one minus Pielou's evenness. Tissue-enriched TCRs were identified by differential abundance testing using productive amino-acid clonotypes, minimum total count 5 and alpha 0.1. The Jaccard Index and the Morisita Overlap Index were used to measure how much the repertoires overlapped between compartments. GLIPH grouped TCR beta CDR3s together with public tetramer-defined viral CDR3s, and a viral motif had to include at least three viral sequences and show V-gene enrichment. TCRdb retrieved this table from immuneACCESS and kept in-frame rearrangements only. Not all clones are present; in checked studies, unresolved V genes account for under half, and no reason is known for the remainder. That table gives V, J and clone size, and the DNA gave D and trimming. The sample table shows roughly 2,000 clones, and approximately 20% are seen once. The ten largest account for 15% to 20% of the sample.

At diagnosis, tumor, uninvolved tumor-adjacent lung and peripheral blood were collected and then preserved as a mix of FFPE and fresh-frozen material. This clone has more than one count but fewer than ten. Its antigen has not been determined. No much larger clonotype is one base removed from it; base qualities were not supplied. Inclusive of the bounding cysteine and phenylalanine, the CDR3 is 15 residues long. Only the CDR3 portion is preserved as DNA: 45 bases, with reading frame beginning at the first base. V gives up 1 base and J gives up 0 bases, and the segment between their germline ends measures 9 bases. The germline V gene specifies SGHRS as CDR1 and YFSETQ as CDR2.

The sequences come from lung tumor tissue, collected before any cancer treatment. The receptor was derived from a male donor aged 60 or over with stage II lung adenocarcinoma. The chain employs TRBV5-1 and TRBJ2-3, with a tentative D call of TRBD1 or TRBD2, each matching 5 bases. The DNA is TGCGCCAGCAGCTTGATTGGGGGTAGCACAGATACGCAGTATTTT. Translated, it reads CASSLIGGSTDTQYF.